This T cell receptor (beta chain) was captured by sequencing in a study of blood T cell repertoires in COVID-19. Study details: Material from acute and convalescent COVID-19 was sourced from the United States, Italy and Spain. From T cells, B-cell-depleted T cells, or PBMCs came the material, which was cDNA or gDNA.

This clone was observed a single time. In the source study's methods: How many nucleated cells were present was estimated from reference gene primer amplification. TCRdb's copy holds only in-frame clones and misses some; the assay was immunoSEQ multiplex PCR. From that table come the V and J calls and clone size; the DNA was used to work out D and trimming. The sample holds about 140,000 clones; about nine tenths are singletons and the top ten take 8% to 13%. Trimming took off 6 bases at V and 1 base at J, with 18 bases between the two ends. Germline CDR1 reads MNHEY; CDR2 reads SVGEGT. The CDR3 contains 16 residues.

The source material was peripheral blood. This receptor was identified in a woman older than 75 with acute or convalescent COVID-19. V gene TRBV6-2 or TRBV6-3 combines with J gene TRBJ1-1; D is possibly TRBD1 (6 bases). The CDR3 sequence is CASSPSRTATNTEAFF. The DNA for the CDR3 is TGTGCCAGCAGCCCTTCTAGGACAGCTACGAACACTGAAGCTTTCTTT.